This TCR beta chain was sequenced in a study of CD8+CD57+ T cells in acquired aplastic anemia. TCR beta VDJ and CDR3 profiles were obtained from a genomic DNA template. One entry per CDR3 protein results from TCRdb running MiXCR on the reads. This table holds 200,000 to 250,000 distinct CDR3 sequences, almost 50% found once. Patients chosen for sequencing had CD8+CD57+ cells that had expanded, as shown by flow cytometry. Trimming took 3 bases from V and 3 from J; bases not matched to a gene: 4. This CDR3 region has 14 residues. The V gene's germline CDR1 is DFQATT and CDR2 SNEGSKA (reference sequence).

The sequence came from a human donor with aplastic anemia. Sample: sorted CD4+, CD8+, or CD8+CD57+ T cells (not recorded which) from PBMCs. The genes are TRBV20-1 and TRBJ2-3, with 9 positions matching TRBD2. The CDR3 is CSASPSGKTDTQYF. The CDR3 coding sequence is TGCAGTGCTAGTCCTAGCGGGAAAACAGATACGCAGTATTTT.